The T cell receptor (beta chain) under discussion was sequenced for a study of shared clonotypes between healthy human individuals. The protocol was immunoSEQ multiplex PCR, while the TCRdb copy is restricted to in-frame clones and leaves out a portion. The sample lists over 2,000,000 clones, about 94% occurring once. CD45RO negativity and positive selection for CCR7 defined naive CD8 cells, a population that excluded terminally differentiated effector memory CD45RA+ cells. Germline V lookup: CDR1 SGHDN, CDR2 FVKESK. V dropped 2 bases and J dropped 4 bases, with 12 bases sitting between them. There are 16 residues in the CDR3.

Material: naive CD8+ T cells from PBMCs. The TCR sequence derives from a man between 18 and 35 years old in good health. Some clones in this sample may be carry-over from other donors' samples. This chain joins TRBV14 and TRBJ2-6; tentatively, D is TRBD1 (5 bases). DNA of the CDR3: TGTGCCAGCAGCCAACCCAGGGAAGCAGGGGCCAACGTCCTGACTTTC. This gives the protein CASSQPREAGANVLTF.